The rows below give T cell receptor beta chains drawn from one sample of a study of cytomegalovirus exposure and HLA in healthy donors. Here immunoSEQ multiplex PCR was the method, and the copy in TCRdb shows in-frame clones only, minus some. The sample has around 180,000 clones, over 75% seen once. Sequenced: PBMCs. The receptors stem from a man aged 18 to 29 in good health and CMV-seronegative. CDR3s include the opening cysteine and the closing phenylalanine or tryptophan. D genes are given only for firm matches. Size values are once, few and many counts, or a class for expanded clones, and some rows have none.

V gene: TRBV7-9; D gene: TRBD1; clone size: once; J gene: TRBJ1-3; CDR3 protein: CASRPPQLQGASGNTIYF; CDR3 DNA: TGTGCCAGCAGGCCCCCACAGCTACAGGGGGCCTCTGGAAACACCATATATTTT
V gene: TRBV4-3; D gene: .; clone size: .; J gene: TRBJ2-3; CDR3 protein: CASSQAGGVGQSGQYF; CDR3 DNA: TGCGCCAGCAGCCAAGCCGGGGGTGTGGGGCAATCTGGGCAGTATTTT
V gene: TRBV15; D gene: TRBD1; clone size: .; J gene: TRBJ2-7; CDR3 protein: CATSMTGEQQYF; CDR3 DNA: TGTGCCACCAGCATGACAGGGGAACAGCAGTACTTC
V gene: TRBV5-1; D gene: .; clone size: .; J gene: TRBJ1-1; CDR3 protein: CASSLSGRDTEAFF; CDR3 DNA: TGCGCCAGCAGCTTGTCAGGGCGAGACACTGAAGCTTTCTTT
V gene: TRBV6-1; D gene: TRBD1; clone size: .; J gene: TRBJ1-2; CDR3 protein: CASSVRQGARGYTF; CDR3 DNA: TGTGCCAGCAGTGTGCGACAGGGGGCGCGGGGCTACACCTTC
V gene: TRBV27; D gene: TRBD1; clone size: .; J gene: TRBJ1-5; CDR3 protein: CASKPKQGAYQPQHF; CDR3 DNA: TGTGCCAGCAAACCGAAGCAGGGGGCTTATCAGCCCCAGCATTTT
V gene: TRBV5-1; D gene: TRBD1; clone size: .; J gene: TRBJ2-3; CDR3 protein: CASSREGQGAADTQYF; CDR3 DNA: TGCGCCAGCAGCCGGGAAGGACAGGGTGCCGCAGATACGCAGTATTTT
V gene: TRBV10-1; D gene: TRBD1; clone size: once; J gene: TRBJ2-3; CDR3 protein: CASSGLPGQGADTDTQYF; CDR3 DNA: TGCGCCAGCAGTGGACTACCGGGACAGGGGGCAGACACAGATACGCAGTATTTT
V gene: TRBV28; D gene: TRBD1; clone size: few; J gene: TRBJ1-5; CDR3 protein: CASTMDRGNQPQHF; CDR3 DNA: TGTGCCAGCACAATGGACAGGGGCAATCAGCCCCAGCATTTT
V gene: TRBV4-3; D gene: TRBD2; clone size: few; J gene: TRBJ2-5; CDR3 protein: CASSQERTSAMETQYF; CDR3 DNA: TGCGCCAGCAGCCAAGAACGGACTAGCGCGATGGAGACCCAGTACTTC
V gene: TRBV28; D gene: .; clone size: .; J gene: TRBJ1-1; CDR3 protein: CASRMGGRITEAFF; CDR3 DNA: TGTGCCAGCAGGATGGGGGGTCGGATCACTGAAGCTTTCTTT
V gene: TRBV7-9; D gene: TRBD2; clone size: .; J gene: TRBJ2-1; CDR3 protein: CASTPSGAYNEQFF; CDR3 DNA: TGTGCCAGCACCCCAAGCGGGGCCTACAATGAGCAGTTCTTC
V gene: TRBV5-6; D gene: TRBD1; clone size: .; J gene: TRBJ2-5; CDR3 protein: CASSLEFSQGAGTQYF; CDR3 DNA: TGTGCCAGCAGCTTGGAGTTTTCACAGGGGGCGGGGACCCAGTACTTC
V gene: TRBV12-5; D gene: .; clone size: .; J gene: TRBJ2-2; CDR3 protein: CASGLSDGRITGELFF; CDR3 DNA: TGTGCTAGTGGTTTGAGCGACGGCAGAATAACCGGGGAGCTGTTTTTT
V gene: TRBV25-1; D gene: .; clone size: .; J gene: TRBJ2-3; CDR3 protein: CASGFGTDTQYF; CDR3 DNA: TGTGCCAGCGGATTCGGGACAGATACGCAGTATTTT
V gene: TRBV11-2; D gene: .; clone size: .; J gene: TRBJ2-7; CDR3 protein: CATRGPGTSYEQYF; CDR3 DNA: TGTGCCACCAGGGGACCCGGGACAAGCTACGAGCAGTACTTC